The 27 T cell receptor beta chains in this list originate from one sample, sequenced in a study of Ad26.COV2.S vaccination and SARS-CoV-2 variants. Profiling relied on immunoSEQ multiplex PCR, and the TCRdb table lists in-frame clones only, not all of them. Here the sample spans about 350,000 clones, 92% being singletons. The sequences come from peripheral blood, collected after recovery from COVID-19. These receptors originate from a human donor who had recovered from COVID-19.

The CDR3 DNA is TGTGCCAGCAGTGATGTGAGGGAGGGAGGCTACACCTTC. Translation: CASSDVREGGYTF. The chain employs TRBV6-1 and TRBJ1-2; D gene ambiguous. The CDR3 sequence is 13 residues long. The V and J ends lost 3 bases and 8 bases respectively, with 13 bases between them. The germline V gene has CDR1 MNHNS and CDR2 SASEGT.

The chain carries TRBV27 and TRBJ2-5; 7 positions agree with TRBD1. This CDR3 is built from 17 residues. The J segment lost 4 bases and the V segment lost 2 bases, leaving 13 bases of the junction unmatched. The germline CDR1 and CDR2 sequences are MNHEY and SMNVEV (reference sequence). CDR3 DNA: TGTGCCAGCAGTTTAGCTCCCCGTCAGGGGGAGCGAGAGACCCAGTACTTC. This codes for CASSLAPRQGERETQYF.

The V gene is TRBV9, the J gene TRBJ2-1; 12 nucleotides agree with TRBD2. V shed 6 bases, J shed 11 bases, and the junction held 6 bases outside the gene matches. Germline CDR1 SGDLS, CDR2 YYNGEE. This CDR3 spans 13 amino acids. The CDR3 DNA sequence: TGTGCCAGCAATCTAGCGGGGGGGAGTAAGCAGTTCTTC. It codes for CASNLAGGSKQFF.

The chain employs TRBV6-2 or TRBV6-3 and TRBJ2-7, with TRBD1 as a possible D gene (7 bases). V was trimmed by 2 bases and J by 7 bases, leaving 24 bases between them. CDR3 length: 17 residues. The germline CDR1 and CDR2 sequences are MNHEY and SVGEGT. The CDR3 spells CASSYPWDRGTSGEQYF. The CDR3 DNA reads as TGTGCCAGCAGTTACCCATGGGACAGAGGGACTTCGGGGGAGCAGTACTTC.

This clone showed up just once. The V call is TRBV7-9, the J call TRBJ2-6, with D perhaps TRBD2 (5 bases). Germline CDR1 SEHNR, CDR2 FQNEAQ (reference sequence). CDR3 length: 19 amino acids. V was clipped by 2 bases and J by 0 bases, with 17 bases between them. The CDR3, as DNA: TGTGCCAGCAGCTTATCGCGACTACAGCCCAACTCTGGGGCCAACGTCCTGACTTTC. Translating gives CASSLSRLQPNSGANVLTF. Complete variable domain (other parts from reference TRBV7-9 and TRBJ2-6): DTGVSQNPRHKITKRGQNVTFRCDPISEHNRLYWYRQTLGQGPEFLTYFQNEAQLEKSRLLSDRFSAERPKGSFSTLEIQRTEQGDSAMYLCASSLSRLQPNSGANVLTFGAGSRLTVL.

The chain recombines TRBV19 with TRBJ2-5; TRBD2 matches 12 bases. This CDR3 has 18 residues. Germline trimming cut 3 bases from V and 6 bases from J; bases unmatched to any gene: 14. Germline lookup yields CDR1 LNHDA and CDR2 SQIVND (reference sequence). Here the CDR3 DNA reads TGTGCCAGTAGTATGGGGTCCTCTAGCGGGGGGGCCGGGAAGACCCAGTACTTC. As protein: CASSMGSSSGGAGKTQYF.

The rearrangement joins TRBV13 to TRBJ1-2; D is ambiguous. V lost 0 bases and J lost 5, with 16 bases in between. In germline, CDR1 is PRHDT, CDR2 FYEKMQ (reference sequence). The CDR3 is made up of 16 amino acids. Here the CDR3 reads CASSLGQESSYYGYTF. The CDR3 DNA reads as TGTGCCAGCAGCTTAGGCCAAGAGAGCAGTTATTATGGCTACACCTTC. Full variable domain (rest looked up from reference TRBV13 and TRBJ1-2): AAGVIQSPRHLIKEKRETATLKCYPIPRHDTVYWYQQGPGQDPQFLISFYEKMQSDKGSIPDRFSAQQFSDYHSELNMSSLELGDSALYFCASSLGQESSYYGYTFGSGTRLTVV.

This chain links TRBV18 with TRBJ1-2, with 10 bases matching TRBD1. The V gene end was trimmed by 3 bases and the J gene end by 12 bases; junction bases not matched to a gene: 4. CDR3 length: 12 amino acids. Germline CDR1 KGHSH, CDR2 LQKENI. The CDR3 reads CASSPGDRGHTF. CDR3 nucleotide sequence: TGTGCCAGCTCACCGGGGGACAGGGGACACACCTTC.

The chain links TRBV6-1 to TRBJ1-4; D possibly corresponds to TRBD1 (5 bases). V dropped 4 bases and J dropped 0 bases, with 12 bases sitting between them. CDR3 length equals 16 residues. The V gene's germline CDR1 is MNHNS and CDR2 SASEGT. This CDR3 reads CASSGKTGATNEKLFF. The CDR3 DNA is TGTGCCAGCAGTGGGAAAACAGGAGCAACTAATGAAAAACTGTTTTTT.

The sample holds one count of this clone. This sample also contains other DNA sequences that code for the same CDR3. This chain uses TRBV11-2 with TRBJ1-4; 7 positions agree with TRBD1. CDR1 is SGHAT, CDR2 FQNNGV, per germline. The CDR3 is 13 amino acids. V was pared by 5 bases and J by 6 bases, with 3 bases of the junction left unmatched. The CDR3 spells CASSLGTDEKLFF. The CDR3 DNA sequence: TGTGCCAGCAGCCTTGGGACAGATGAAAAACTGTTTTTT.

V usage is TRBV2 and J usage is TRBJ1-1; TRBD1 matches at 8 bases. Germline V gene sequence: CDR1 SNHLY, CDR2 FYNNEI. The trim removed 10 bases at V and 1 base at J, leaving 5 bases unmatched. There are 13 residues in the CDR3. CDR3 bases: TGTGCCACCGCTGGGACAGGGAACACTGAAGCTTTCTTT. It specifies CATAGTGNTEAFF.

The V and J genes are TRBV29-1 and TRBJ2-2, with D tentatively TRBD1 or TRBD2 (5 bases each). The CDR3 spans 16 residues. Per the germline V gene, CDR1 is SQVTM and CDR2 is ANQGSEA. Between the trimmed V and J ends, which lost 6 bases and 4 bases, there was a span of 21 bases. The CDR3 spells CSVPKSGGISTGELFF. DNA of the CDR3: TGCAGCGTCCCCAAATCTGGGGGAATAAGCACCGGGGAGCTGTTTTTT.

The CDR3 nucleotides read TGTGCCAGCAGCCCCCCAAGGGACGAAGTAAATGAGCAGTTCTTC. Its protein is CASSPPRDEVNEQFF. The chain recombines TRBV7-9 with TRBJ2-1; the D gene could be TRBD1 or TRBD2 (5 bases each). V was cut by 5 bases and J by 7 bases, with 18 bases left in between. This CDR3 comprises 15 residues. Germline CDR1 is SEHNR and CDR2 is FQNEAQ (reference sequence).

The chain uses TRBV10-3 and TRBJ2-7; perhaps TRBD2 as D (6 bases). The CDR3 runs to 17 residues. CDR1 is ENHRY, CDR2 SYGVKD, per germline. Trimming shortened V by 0 bases and J by 0 bases, and 15 bases separated the two germline ends. The CDR3 region is CAISESRGGLLSYEQYF. The CDR3 bases are TGTGCCATCAGTGAGTCAAGGGGAGGCCTCCTCTCCTACGAGCAGTACTTC.

The chain couples TRBV7-2 to TRBJ2-2; D unclear. Trimming cost V 5 bases and J 0 bases, with 10 bases left between them. This CDR3 is 15 amino acids long. The germline V gene encodes CDR1 SGHTA and CDR2 FQGNSA. CDR3 sequence: CASSPTAANTGELFF. DNA of the CDR3: TGTGCCAGCAGCCCCACTGCGGCGAACACCGGGGAGCTGTTTTTT.

About this clone: Other DNA sequences in the same sample also yield this CDR3. J is TRBJ2-7 and V is TRBV24-1; D not resolved. Per germline, CDR1 KGHDR and CDR2 SFDVKD. The CDR3 totals 11 residues. The V end lost 5 bases, the J end lost 3 bases, and 4 bases lay between the germline ends. The CDR3, as DNA: TGTGCCACCAGTGGTGGCTACGAGCAGTACTTC. Residues: CATSGGYEQYF.

The V and J genes are TRBV19 and TRBJ2-7, with D possibly matching TRBD1 (6 bases). This CDR3 comprises 16 residues. The germline gives CDR1 LNHDA, CDR2 SQIVND (reference sequence). Trimming removed 7 bases from V and 0 bases from J, with 19 bases in between. As DNA, the CDR3 is TGTGCCAGTAAAAACAAGGGACACCGGAGCTCCTACGAGCAGTACTTC. Protein: CASKNKGHRSSYEQYF.

The gene calls are TRBV19 and TRBJ1-2, with D possibly being TRBD1 (5 bases). Trimming removed 5 bases at V and 5 bases at J, with 24 bases between. There are 17 residues in the CDR3. From germline, CDR1 is LNHDA and CDR2 SQIVND (reference sequence). DNA for the CDR3: TGTGCCAGTAGTGAAATCGACAGCCTGGCCCAACGTTATGGCTACACCTTC. Protein product: CASSEIDSLAQRYGYTF. Full variable domain (rest looked up from reference TRBV19 and TRBJ1-2): DGGITQSPKYLFRKEGQNVTLSCEQNLNHDAMYWYRQDPGQGLRLIYYSQIVNDFQKGDIAEGYSVSREKKESFPLTVTSAQKNPTAFYLCASSEIDSLAQRYGYTFGSGTRLTVV.

This chain links TRBV5-4 with TRBJ1-6; D is perhaps TRBD1 (5 bases). With 4 bases removed from V and 6 bases from J, the gap between germline ends came to 11 bases. From germline, CDR1 is SGHNT and CDR2 YYREEE (reference sequence). The CDR3 consists of 14 residues. The CDR3 is CASSTSGPNSPLHF. CDR3 nucleotides: TGTGCCAGCAGCACTTCGGGACCTAATTCACCCCTCCACTTT.

This chain uses TRBV5-1 with TRBJ1-4, with a tentative D call TRBD1 (6 bases). The V gene lost 4 bases and the J gene lost 8 bases, with 12 bases spanning the gap. The V gene's germline CDR1 is SGHRS and CDR2 YFSETQ. CDR3 length: 13 residues. CDR3 region: CASSLSTGEKLFF. CDR3 coding DNA: TGCGCCAGCAGCCTGAGTACAGGGGAAAAACTGTTTTTT. Combining the CDR3 with reference TRBV5-1 and TRBJ1-4 gives the whole variable domain KAGVTQTPRYLIKTRGQQVTLSCSPISGHRSVSWYQQTPGQGLQFLFEYFSETQRNKGNFPGRFSGRQFSNSRSEMNVSTLELGDSALYLCASSLSTGEKLFFGSGTQLSVL.

The chain employs TRBV4-1 and TRBJ2-6; D unresolved. Germline V gene lookup returns CDR1 MGHRA and CDR2 YSYEKL. There are 15 residues in the CDR3. Trimming shortened V by 1 base and J by 2 bases, and 6 bases separated the two germline ends. The CDR3 spells CASSQVHPGANVLTF. The CDR3 DNA reads TGCGCCAGCAGCCAAGTGCACCCTGGGGCCAACGTCCTGACTTTC.

The J gene is TRBJ1-1, the V gene TRBV10-3; no clear D gene. The CDR3 has 14 residues. Germline lookup yields CDR1 ENHRY and CDR2 SYGVKD. V was pared by 5 bases and J by 3 bases, with 13 bases between. The CDR3: CAISLEARYTEAFF. The CDR3 DNA is TGTGCCATCAGTCTAGAAGCGCGTTACACTGAAGCTTTCTTT.

The chain has TRBV19 and TRBJ2-7, with D maybe TRBD2 (7 bases). The CDR3 has 18 residues. Trimming took 3 bases from V and 1 from J, leaving 22 bases between them. CDR1 and CDR2 from the germline V gene are LNHDA and SQIVND (reference sequence). This CDR3 is CASSISDLRGLPSYEQYF. CDR3 coding DNA: TGTGCCAGTAGTATCTCCGACCTCAGGGGACTACCTTCCTACGAGCAGTACTTC.

About this clone itself: The identical CDR3 is also encoded by other nucleotide sequences in the sample. The CDR3 here is CASIGRETQYF. Written as DNA, the CDR3 is TGTGCCAGCATCGGCAGGGAGACCCAGTACTTC. The chain links TRBV6-5 to TRBJ2-5; D is undetermined. CDR1 is MNHEY, CDR2 SVGAGI, per germline. Trimming removed 7 bases from V and 5 bases from J, with 8 bases in between. The CDR3 runs 11 residues.

The V and J genes are TRBV24-1 and TRBJ2-3; D could derive from TRBD1 or TRBD2 (6 bases each). Germline V gives CDR1 KGHDR, CDR2 SFDVKD. V was clipped by 3 bases and J by 8 bases, with 20 bases between them. The CDR3 sequence is 16 residues long. The CDR3 DNA reads TGTGCCACCAGTGATCCCTGGGGGGCAGAGCGGGCTACGCAGTATTTT. Its translation is CATSDPWGAERATQYF.

The V gene is TRBV6-5, the J gene TRBJ2-7; maybe TRBD1 (6 bases). Germline CDR1 and CDR2: MNHEY and SVGAGI. The V end lost 0 bases, the J end lost 3 bases, and 15 bases lay between the germline ends. The CDR3 is made up of 16 amino acids. The CDR3: CASSYSGQGPNYEQYF. The CDR3 nucleotides read TGTGCCAGCAGTTACTCGGGTCAGGGGCCGAACTACGAGCAGTACTTC.

The chain is built from TRBV18 and TRBJ2-1; D may be TRBD1 (5 bases). Trimming removed 6 bases at V and 7 bases at J, with 16 bases between. The CDR3 covers 14 residues. The germline CDR1 and CDR2 sequences are KGHSH and LQKENI. In nucleotides, the CDR3 is TGTGCCAGCTCGTCTACCCAGGGTAGAAATGAGCAGTTCTTC. It encodes CASSSTQGRNEQFF.